This entry lists 21 T cell receptor beta chains sequenced from one sample in a study of T-cell reconstitution after alpha-beta-depleted transplantation in children (TCRdb year 2016). Library preparation used PCR. Instrument on record: Illumina HiSeq 2500. TCR library preparation used molecular barcoding, with unique molecular identifiers applied to normalize quantification of the TCRbeta repertoire. TCRdb's own reprocessing of the public reads used fastp at Q25 and MiXCR and kept productive beta chains. Rows with one shared CDR3 protein collapse into an entry with the most common genes and DNA. The sample table contains approximately 640,000 distinct CDR3 sequences; only one count was recorded for approximately 15% of them. Over 0.95% of the sample rests with the top ten. Source: PBMCs from the stem cell graft donor, taken from the stem cell graft. Receptors were obtained from a human donor who donated a stem cell graft to a child with acute myeloid leukemia.

This clonotype was counted between two and nine times. The chain combines TRBV7-9 with TRBJ2-7; D call uncertain. Germline CDR1 and CDR2: SEHNR and FQNEAQ (reference sequence). This CDR3 is built from 15 residues. V lost 1 base to trimming and J lost 0 bases, with 10 bases between them. CDR3 protein: CASSLGIFSSYEQYF. Written as DNA, the CDR3 is TGTGCCAGCAGCTTAGGGATCTTCTCCTCCTACGAGCAGTACTTC.

This clonotype was seen repeatedly, ten times or more. As DNA, the CDR3 is TGTGCCAGCAGTTACACGGCAGCGAACACCGGGGAGCTGTTTTTT. Translation gives CASSYTAANTGELFF. The chain carries TRBV6-5 and TRBJ2-2; unclear D gene. CDR1 MNHEY and CDR2 SVGAGI come from the germline V gene. V shed 2 bases and J shed 0 bases, with 7 bases lying between them. This CDR3 comprises 15 residues.

The DNA for the CDR3 is TGCAGCTGGGGGGGGGTGGATAGCAATCAGCCCCAGCATTTT. Translated, it gives CSWGGVDSNQPQHF. The V gene is TRBV20-1, the J gene TRBJ1-5; D is perhaps TRBD1 (5 bases). The CDR3 covers 14 residues. The germline gives CDR1 DFQATT, CDR2 SNEGSKA (reference sequence).

CDR3: CASSTPLDMANYNEQFF. CDR3 nucleotides: TGTGCCAGCAGCACGCCCCTCGACATGGCCAACTACAATGAGCAGTTCTTC. The V gene is TRBV11-3, the J gene TRBJ2-1, with D hard to call. V was shortened by 5 bases and J by 3 bases, with 20 bases between the two germline ends. Per the germline V gene, CDR1 is SGHNT and CDR2 is YENEEA. This CDR3 is built from 17 residues.

V and J are TRBV29-1 and TRBJ2-2, with no clear D. V gave up 2 bases and J gave up 2 bases, with 3 bases separating them. This CDR3 has 12 residues. Per germline, CDR1 SQVTM and CDR2 ANQGSEA. The CDR3 DNA follows: TGCAGCGTTGAATTTAACACCGGGGAGCTGTTTTTT. It yields the protein CSVEFNTGELFF.

V and J are TRBV7-3 and TRBJ1-4, with D hard to call. The V end lost 5 bases, the J end lost 0 bases, and 10 bases lay between the germline ends. Per germline, CDR1 SGHTA and CDR2 FQGTGA. The CDR3 length is 15 residues. The CDR3 reads CASSAGVTTNEKLFF. CDR3 sequence (DNA): TGTGCCAGCAGCGCGGGTGTTACAACTAATGAAAAACTGTTTTTT.

This clonotype has ten or more counts. CDR3 amino acids: CASSLPGSGGPYNEQFF. The CDR3 nucleotides read TGTGCCAGCAGCTTACCGGGTAGCGGGGGGCCTTACAATGAGCAGTTCTTC. The V and J genes are TRBV7-2 and TRBJ2-1; 10 bases agree with TRBD2. J gave up 4 bases and V 2 bases, and 8 bases lay outside the gene matches. Germline values: CDR1 SGHTA, CDR2 FQGNSA. The CDR3 is 17 residues long.

The sample holds a few counts of this clonotype. The chain combines TRBV20-1 with TRBJ2-3; 15 nucleotides agree with TRBD2. CDR1 is DFQATT and CDR2 is SNEGSKA in the germline V gene (reference sequence). The CDR3 contains 19 residues. V lost 0 bases, J lost 1 base, and 8 bases stayed unmatched. The CDR3, as DNA: TGCAGTGCTAGAGATCTGGGACTAGCGGGGGGCGGGGGCACAGATACGCAGTATTTT. Protein product: CSARDLGLAGGGGTDTQYF.

The gene calls are TRBV7-2 and TRBJ2-1, with D maybe TRBD1 (6 bases). Germline CDR1 is SGHTA and CDR2 is FQGNSA. Trimming removed 5 bases at V and 8 bases at J, with 16 bases between. This CDR3 has 14 residues. In DNA form, the CDR3 reads TGTGCCAGCAGCCCCAGACAGGTGCCCGATGAGCAGTTCTTC. Its protein product is CASSPRQVPDEQFF.

This clonotype was seen repeatedly, ten times or more. The chain recombines TRBV20-1 with TRBJ1-5, with a tentative D call TRBD1 (6 bases). Germline V gene data show CDR1 as DFQATT and CDR2 as SNEGSKA (reference sequence). V was pared by 3 bases and J by 4 bases, with 10 bases between. The CDR3 has 13 residues. The CDR3 bases are TGCAGTGCTAGGAGGGACACAAATCAGCCCCAGCATTTT. Residues: CSARRDTNQPQHF.

This clonotype was seen only a few times. V is TRBV5-1 and J is TRBJ1-6; tentatively, D is TRBD1 (6 bases). V was pared by 3 bases and J by 5 bases, with 18 bases between. CDR3 length equals 17 residues. Germline assignment: CDR1 SGHRS and CDR2 YFSETQ. CDR3 residues: CASSSTGPTVNNSPLHF. Here the CDR3 DNA reads TGCGCCAGCAGCTCAACAGGGCCCACAGTTAATAATTCACCCCTCCACTTT.

This clonotype came up many times. The CDR3 region has the DNA TGCAGTGCTAGGGACACAACCTTCTATAGCAATCAGCCCCAGCATTTT. It encodes CSARDTTFYSNQPQHF. The chain recombines TRBV20-1 with TRBJ1-5; tentatively, D is TRBD1 (5 bases). The CDR3 totals 16 residues. Between the trimmed V and J ends, which lost 3 bases and 0 bases, there was a span of 15 bases. The germline CDR1 and CDR2 sequences are DFQATT and SNEGSKA (reference sequence).

The chain joins TRBV4-1 to TRBJ2-4; D is possibly TRBD2 (5 bases). The germline V and J ends were trimmed by 5 bases and 5 bases, with 13 bases remaining between them. This CDR3 region has 14 residues. Per germline, CDR1 MGHRA and CDR2 YSYEKL. The CDR3 sequence: CASSAIGEQNIQYF. CDR3 DNA sequence: TGCGCCAGCAGCGCTATCGGGGAACAAAACATTCAGTACTTC.

The chain has TRBV27 and TRBJ2-5; 8 bases align to TRBD1. V was clipped by 2 bases and J by 3 bases; unmatched bases: 2. The CDR3 extends over 14 amino acids. In germline, CDR1 is MNHEY, CDR2 SMNVEV (reference sequence). CDR3 bases: TGTGCCAGCAGTTTAATACAGGGGGAAGAGACCCAGTACTTC. Protein: CASSLIQGEETQYF.

The V and J genes are TRBV7-2 and TRBJ2-1, with D unclear. CDR1 and CDR2 (germline): SGHTA, FQGNSA. V was trimmed by 4 bases and J by 6 bases, leaving 10 bases between them. The CDR3 is 13 amino acids. The CDR3 spells CASSSILSNEQFF. The CDR3 region has the DNA TGTGCCAGCAGCTCGATACTCTCCAATGAGCAGTTCTTC. Complete variable domain (other parts from reference TRBV7-2 and TRBJ2-1): GAGVSQSPSNKVTEKGKDVELRCDPISGHTALYWYRQSLGQGLEFLIYFQGNSAPDKSGLPSDRFSAERTGGSVSTLTIQRTQQEDSAVYLCASSSILSNEQFFGPGTRLTVL.

At least ten counts were recorded for this clonotype. One end of the junction does not line up with germline, which may come from a read error. V is TRBV20-1 and J is TRBJ1-2, with D tentatively TRBD1 (5 bases). Germline V CDR1 and CDR2: DFQATT, SNEGSKA (reference sequence). The CDR3 runs to 15 residues. The CDR3 DNA reads TGCAGTGCCAGAGGACGCATCAGGGAGTCTTATGGCTACACCTTC. Its translation is CSARGRIRESYGYTF.

This clonotype has at least ten counts. V and J are TRBV15 and TRBJ1-6; TRBD1 agrees at 7 bases. CDR3 length: 15 amino acids. V trimming: 0 bases; J trimming: 6 bases; junction bases outside the gene matches: 2. Germline V gene lookup returns CDR1 LNHNV and CDR2 YYDKDF (reference sequence). The DNA for the CDR3 is TGTGCCACCAGCAGAGATCCAGGGGGTAATTCACCCCTCCACTTT. Protein sequence: CATSRDPGGNSPLHF.

In this sample, this clonotype turned up many times. The chain couples TRBV29-1 to TRBJ2-5; D gene uncertain. V gave up 4 bases and J gave up 2 bases, with 5 bases separating them. In germline, CDR1 is SQVTM, CDR2 ANQGSEA. This CDR3 has 11 residues. In DNA, the CDR3 is TGCAGCGTTGTACAACAAGAGACCCAGTACTTC. It encodes CSVVQQETQYF.

This clonotype was seen a few times. The chain carries TRBV28 and TRBJ2-1; D gene uncertain. CDR1 MDHEN and CDR2 SYDVKM come from the germline V gene. V lost 5 bases and J lost 5, with 7 bases in between. CDR3 size: 12 residues. The CDR3: CASSIAHNEQFF. The DNA of the CDR3 is TGTGCCAGCAGTATCGCCCACAATGAGCAGTTCTTC.

This clonotype came up many times. V is TRBV27 and J is TRBJ2-1; the D is unclear. V gave up 3 bases and J gave up 4 bases, with 7 bases separating them. The CDR3 is 13 amino acids. The germline CDR1 and CDR2 sequences are MNHEY and SMNVEV (reference sequence). This CDR3 is CASSFSRYNEQFF. Written as DNA, the CDR3 is TGTGCCAGCAGTTTCTCCAGGTACAATGAGCAGTTCTTC.

This chain uses TRBV7-9 with TRBJ2-1; TRBD1 matches 9 bases. This CDR3 spans 15 amino acids. Germline V CDR1 and CDR2: SEHNR, FQNEAQ (reference sequence). The ends lost 1 base at V and 8 bases at J; junction bases unmatched: 6. The CDR3 sequence: CASSLGTGDLDEQFF. The CDR3, as DNA: TGTGCCAGCAGCTTAGGGACAGGGGATTTGGATGAGCAGTTCTTC.